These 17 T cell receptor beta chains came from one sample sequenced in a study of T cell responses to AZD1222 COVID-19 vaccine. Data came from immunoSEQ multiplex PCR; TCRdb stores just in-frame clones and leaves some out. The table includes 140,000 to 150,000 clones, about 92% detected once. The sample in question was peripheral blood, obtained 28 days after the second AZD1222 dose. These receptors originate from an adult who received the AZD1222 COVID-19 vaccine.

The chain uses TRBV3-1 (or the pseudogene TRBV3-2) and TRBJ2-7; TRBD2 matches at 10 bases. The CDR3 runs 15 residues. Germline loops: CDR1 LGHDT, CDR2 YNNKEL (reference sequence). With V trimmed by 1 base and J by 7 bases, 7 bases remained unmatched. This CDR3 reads CASSQGKREGQEQYF. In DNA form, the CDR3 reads TGTGCCAGCAGCCAAGGTAAGCGGGAGGGCCAGGAGCAGTACTTC.

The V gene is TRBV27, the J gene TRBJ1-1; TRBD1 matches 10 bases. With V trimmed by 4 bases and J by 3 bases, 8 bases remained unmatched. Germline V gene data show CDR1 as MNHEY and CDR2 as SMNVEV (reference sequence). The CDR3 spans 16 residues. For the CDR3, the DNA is TGTGCCAGCAGTTCCCCAACCGGGACAGGGGACACTGAAGCTTTCTTT. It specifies CASSSPTGTGDTEAFF.

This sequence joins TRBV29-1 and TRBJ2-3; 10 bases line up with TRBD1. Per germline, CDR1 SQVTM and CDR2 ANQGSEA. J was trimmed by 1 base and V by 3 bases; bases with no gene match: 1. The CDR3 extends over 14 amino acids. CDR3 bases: TGCAGCGTTGAGGGGACAGGGGGCACAGATACGCAGTATTTT. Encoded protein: CSVEGTGGTDTQYF.

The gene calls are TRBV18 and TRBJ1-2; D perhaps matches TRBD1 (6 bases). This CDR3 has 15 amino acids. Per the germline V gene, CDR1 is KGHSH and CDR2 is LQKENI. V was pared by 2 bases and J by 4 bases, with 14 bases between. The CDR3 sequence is CASSPAVGGSYGYTF. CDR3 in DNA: TGTGCCAGCTCACCAGCGGTTGGGGGCAGCTATGGCTACACCTTC.

CDR3 sequence: CASSSRHPTGTEAFF. CDR3 sequence (DNA): TGTGCCAGCAGCTCAAGACACCCCACAGGGACTGAAGCTTTCTTT. The chain joins TRBV7-2 to TRBJ1-1, with D possibly being TRBD1 (6 bases). The CDR3 consists of 15 residues. Per germline, CDR1 SGHTA and CDR2 FQGNSA. The V end lost 4 bases, the J end lost 5 bases, and 17 bases lay between the germline ends. The entire variable domain, with the rest obtained from reference TRBV7-2 and TRBJ1-1, is as follows: GAGVSQSPSNKVTEKGKDVELRCDPISGHTALYWYRQSLGQGLEFLIYFQGNSAPDKSGLPSDRFSAERTGGSVSTLTIQRTQQEDSAVYLCASSSRHPTGTEAFFGQGTRLTVV.

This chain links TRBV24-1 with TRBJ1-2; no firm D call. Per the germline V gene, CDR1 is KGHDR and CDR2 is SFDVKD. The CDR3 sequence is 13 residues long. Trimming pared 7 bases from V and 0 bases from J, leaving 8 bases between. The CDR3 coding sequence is TGTGCCACCAGCCTAGGAGCTAACTATGGCTACACCTTC. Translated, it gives CATSLGANYGYTF.

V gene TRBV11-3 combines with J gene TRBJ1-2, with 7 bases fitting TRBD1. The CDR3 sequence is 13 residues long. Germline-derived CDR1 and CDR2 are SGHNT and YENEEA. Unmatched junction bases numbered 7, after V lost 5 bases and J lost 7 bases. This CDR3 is CASSRDRESGYTF. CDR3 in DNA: TGTGCCAGCAGCCGTGACAGGGAGAGTGGCTACACCTTC.

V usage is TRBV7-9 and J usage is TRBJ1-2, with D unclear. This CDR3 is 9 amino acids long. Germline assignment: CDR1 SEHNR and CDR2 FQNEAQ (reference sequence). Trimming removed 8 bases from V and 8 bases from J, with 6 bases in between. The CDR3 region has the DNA TGTGCCAGCGGTATGGGCTACACCTTC. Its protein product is CASGMGYTF.

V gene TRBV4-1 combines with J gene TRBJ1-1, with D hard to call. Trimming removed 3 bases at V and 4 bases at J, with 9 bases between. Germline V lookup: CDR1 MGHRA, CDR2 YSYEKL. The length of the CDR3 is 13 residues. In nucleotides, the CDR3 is TGCGCCAGCAGCCAGGCCCCGGTCACTGAAGCTTTCTTT. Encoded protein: CASSQAPVTEAFF.

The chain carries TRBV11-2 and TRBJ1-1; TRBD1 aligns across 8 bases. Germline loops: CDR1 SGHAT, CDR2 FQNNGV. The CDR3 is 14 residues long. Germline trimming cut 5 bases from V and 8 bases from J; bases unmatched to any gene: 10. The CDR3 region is CASSERTGPAEAFF. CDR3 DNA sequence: TGTGCCAGCAGCGAACGGACAGGGCCAGCCGAAGCTTTCTTT.

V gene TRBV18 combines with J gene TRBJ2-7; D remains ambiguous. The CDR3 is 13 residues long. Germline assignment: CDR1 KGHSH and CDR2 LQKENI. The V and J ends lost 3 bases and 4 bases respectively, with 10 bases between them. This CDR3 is CASSPVPKYEQYF. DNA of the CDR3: TGTGCCAGCTCACCCGTTCCAAAATACGAGCAGTACTTC.

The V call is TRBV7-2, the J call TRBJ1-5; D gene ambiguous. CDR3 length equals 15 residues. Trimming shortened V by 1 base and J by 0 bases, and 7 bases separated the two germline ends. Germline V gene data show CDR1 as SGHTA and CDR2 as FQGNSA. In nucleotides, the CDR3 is TGTGCCAGCAGCTTAGTGCCCGTTAGCAATCAGCCCCAGCATTTT. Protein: CASSLVPVSNQPQHF.

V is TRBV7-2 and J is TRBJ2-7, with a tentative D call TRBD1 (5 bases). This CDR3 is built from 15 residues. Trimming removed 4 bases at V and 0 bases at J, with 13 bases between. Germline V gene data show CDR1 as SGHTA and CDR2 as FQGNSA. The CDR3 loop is CASSSDSLSSYEQYF. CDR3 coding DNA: TGTGCCAGCAGCTCCGACAGCCTGAGCTCCTACGAGCAGTACTTC.

The CDR3 DNA reads TGTGCCAGCAGCTTACTGGGGGGTTACGCAACTAATGAAAAACTGTTTTTT. It specifies CASSLLGGYATNEKLFF. V and J are TRBV7-9 and TRBJ1-4; tentatively, D is TRBD1 (5 bases). The CDR3 extends over 17 amino acids. Germline lookup yields CDR1 SEHNR and CDR2 FQNEAQ (reference sequence). Trimming pared 2 bases from V and 0 bases from J, leaving 13 bases between.

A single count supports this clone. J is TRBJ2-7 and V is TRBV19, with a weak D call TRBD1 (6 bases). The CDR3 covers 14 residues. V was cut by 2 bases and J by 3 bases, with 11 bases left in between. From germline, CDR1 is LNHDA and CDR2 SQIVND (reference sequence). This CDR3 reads CASSIQGPVYEQYF. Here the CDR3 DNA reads TGTGCCAGTAGTATACAGGGGCCGGTCTACGAGCAGTACTTC.

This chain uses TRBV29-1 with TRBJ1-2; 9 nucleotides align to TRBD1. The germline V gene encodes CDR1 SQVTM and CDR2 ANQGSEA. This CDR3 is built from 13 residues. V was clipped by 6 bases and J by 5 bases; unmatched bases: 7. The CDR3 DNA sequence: TGCAGCGTGGATGACAGGGGGAGATATGGCTACACCTTC. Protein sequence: CSVDDRGRYGYTF.

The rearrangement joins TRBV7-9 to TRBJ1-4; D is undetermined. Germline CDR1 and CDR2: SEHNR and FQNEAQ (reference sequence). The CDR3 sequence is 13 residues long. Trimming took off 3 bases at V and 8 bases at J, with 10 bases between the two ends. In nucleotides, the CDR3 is TGTGCCAGCAGCTTTGGGGAGCGGGAAAAACTGTTTTTT. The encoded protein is CASSFGEREKLFF.